This passage covers 18 T cell receptor beta chains from one sample sequenced in a study of T cells in Graves' hyperthyroidism and ophthalmopathy. What was amplified from RNA transcripts were TCR beta CDR3 regions. Researchers ran a first-round RT-PCR on the TCR CDR3 using the HTBI primer set. A single record per CDR3 protein comes from TCRdb applying MiXCR to the multiplex PCR reads. The sample holds about 290,000 distinct CDR3 sequences, about an eighth seen once. Input material: blood. The receptors derive from a woman in her thirties with Graves' hyperthyroidism that later progressed to Graves' ophthalmopathy.

There are many counts of this clonotype. This chain links TRBV6-1 with TRBJ2-7; TRBD2 matches 11 bases. CDR3 length: 16 residues. V shed 5 bases, J shed 2 bases, and the junction held 8 bases outside the gene matches. CDR1 and CDR2 from the germline V gene are MNHNS and SASEGT. This CDR3 is CASSSKTSGSPYEQYF. CDR3 sequence (DNA): TGTGCCAGCAGTTCCAAAACTAGCGGGAGTCCCTACGAGCAGTACTTC.

The table lists this clonotype with many counts. The chain recombines TRBV5-1 with TRBJ1-2; D uncertain. V was clipped by 0 bases and J by 7 bases, with 7 bases between them. The CDR3 loop spans 12 amino acids. Germline values: CDR1 SGHRS, CDR2 YFSETQ. The CDR3 nucleotides are TGCGCCAGCAGCTTGGGTCAGAGTGGCTACACCTTC. It specifies CASSLGQSGYTF.

Points on this clonotype: A much larger clone differs from this one at a single base, so this may be a read error. CDR3 loop: CASSQFTCEQFF. The CDR3 bases are TGCGCCAGCAGCCAATTTACGTGCGAGCAGTTCTTC. The chain joins TRBV4-3 to TRBJ2-1, with D uncertain. The V and J ends lost 2 bases and 10 bases respectively, with 9 bases between them. The CDR3 sequence is 12 residues long. Germline V gene lookup returns CDR1 LGHNA and CDR2 YSLEER.

The genes are TRBV5-1 and TRBJ2-1; TRBD2 aligns across 13 bases. CDR3 length: 15 residues. The trim removed 5 bases at V and 5 bases at J, leaving 4 bases unmatched. CDR1 is SGHRS and CDR2 is YFSETQ in the germline V gene. The CDR3 DNA sequence: TGCGCCAGCAGGGGTACTAGCGGGAGGGACAATGAGCAGTTCTTC. Its protein product is CASRGTSGRDNEQFF.

This clonotype has just a few counts. As DNA, the CDR3 is TGCAGCGTTGTTCCCTCTACTAGCAATGAGCAGTTCTTC. This encodes CSVVPSTSNEQFF. This sequence joins TRBV29-1 and TRBJ2-1; perhaps TRBD2 as D (5 bases). The germline V gene has CDR1 SQVTM and CDR2 ANQGSEA. CDR3 size: 13 residues. The V and J ends lost 4 bases and 6 bases respectively, with 13 bases between them.

The V call is TRBV6-4, the J call TRBJ2-3; TRBD2 agrees at 11 bases. The CDR3 runs 15 residues. Germline CDR1 MRHNA, CDR2 SNTAGT. The trim removed 4 bases at V and 8 bases at J, leaving 8 bases unmatched. CDR3 residues: CASSVAGGPPGTQYF. In DNA, the CDR3 is TGTGCCAGCAGTGTAGCGGGAGGGCCTCCAGGTACGCAGTATTTT.

The count of this clonotype is one. The J gene is TRBJ2-2, the V gene TRBV3-1; D may match TRBD1 or TRBD2 (5 bases each). V lost 4 bases, J lost 7 bases, and 10 bases lay in between. Per germline, CDR1 LGHDT and CDR2 YNNKEL (reference sequence). The length of the CDR3 is 13 residues. The DNA for the CDR3 is TGTGCCAGCAGCCCGGGGCCGGTCGGGGAGCTGTTTTTT. It translates to CASSPGPVGELFF.

In this sample, this clonotype turned up a few times. The J gene is TRBJ2-1, the V gene TRBV19, with D unclear. Germline CDR1 LNHDA, CDR2 SQIVND (reference sequence). CDR3 length: 12 residues. With 7 bases removed from V and 6 bases from J, the gap between germline ends came to 10 bases. The DNA of the CDR3 is TGTGCCAGTACGGCCGCATCCAATGAGCAGTTCTTC. This encodes CASTAASNEQFF.

Concerning this clonotype: This may stem from a read error, because a much larger clone lies one nucleotide away. The chain is built from TRBV19 and TRBJ1-5; D may be TRBD1 (6 bases). Germline V gives CDR1 LNHDA, CDR2 SQIVND (reference sequence). The CDR3 contains 14 residues. Trimming took 7 bases from V and 8 from J, leaving 18 bases between them. CDR3 bases: TGTGCCAGTATTACACAGGGAGGAAGTAAGCCCCAGCATTTT. It codes for CASITQGGSKPQHF.

The table lists this clonotype with many counts. The chain joins TRBV24-1 to TRBJ2-1; maybe TRBD2 (5 bases). From germline, CDR1 is KGHDR and CDR2 SFDVKD. The CDR3 has 16 amino acids. Deletions cut 4 bases from V and 1 base from J, with 13 bases between. In DNA, the CDR3 is TGTGCCACCAGTGACCATGACTACCCGTCCTACAATGAGCAGTTCTTC. Residues: CATSDHDYPSYNEQFF.

This clonotype was seen repeatedly, ten times or more. The V call is TRBV12-3 or TRBV12-4, the J call TRBJ1-2, with D uncertain. The CDR3 totals 13 residues. V lost 5 bases, J lost 3 bases, and 10 bases lay in between. The CDR3 DNA reads as TGTGCCAGCAGTCTTGACGGATACTATGGCTACACCTTC. Protein product: CASSLDGYYGYTF.

This clonotype has a count of ten or more. The chain uses TRBV6-2 or TRBV6-3 and TRBJ2-5; TRBD2 might be the D (5 bases). The CDR3 spans 13 residues. The germline V gene has CDR1 MNHEY and CDR2 SVGEGT. With 4 bases removed from V and 5 bases from J, the gap between germline ends came to 11 bases. The CDR3 here is CASSSTGMETQYF. CDR3 coding DNA: TGTGCCAGCAGTTCCACGGGGATGGAGACCCAGTACTTC.

This clonotype was found a few times. V usage is TRBV4-1 and J usage is TRBJ1-5; possible D gene TRBD1, 5 bases. Trimming removed 8 bases at V and 6 bases at J, with 14 bases between. The CDR3 runs 13 residues. CDR1 is MGHRA, CDR2 YSYEKL, per germline. CDR3 bases: TGCGCCAGCGCGGCGGGGGGACTTCAGCCCCAGCATTTT. This sequence encodes CASAAGGLQPQHF.

This clonotype was counted many times. The chain has TRBV2 and TRBJ2-1; TRBD2 matches 14 bases. The CDR3 sequence is 16 residues long. The germline V gene has CDR1 SNHLY and CDR2 FYNNEI. V was pared by 7 bases and J by 9 bases, with 11 bases of the junction left unmatched. The CDR3 loop reads CASTRSGLAGVSEQFF. The CDR3 DNA is TGTGCCAGCACCCGGTCGGGACTAGCGGGAGTTAGTGAGCAGTTCTTC.

In its sample, this clonotype was seen a few times. The rearrangement uses TRBV24-1 and TRBJ2-2; D is ambiguous. Trimming took 6 bases from V and 1 from J, leaving 14 bases between them. The length of the CDR3 is 16 residues. Germline V gives CDR1 KGHDR, CDR2 SFDVKD. The chain's CDR3 is CATSPSVAVNTGELFF. In nucleotides, the CDR3 is TGTGCCACCAGTCCATCAGTGGCAGTGAACACCGGGGAGCTGTTTTTT.

At least ten counts were recorded for this clonotype. The chain carries TRBV7-9 and TRBJ1-2, with TRBD1 matching 9 bases. Per germline, CDR1 SEHNR and CDR2 FQNEAQ (reference sequence). J was trimmed by 8 bases and V by 5 bases; bases with no gene match: 15. This CDR3 region has 16 residues. The CDR3 loop is CASSPSIRQGVEGYTF. DNA of the CDR3: TGTGCCAGCAGCCCCTCCATACGACAGGGGGTAGAGGGCTACACCTTC. Full variable domain (remainder filled in from reference TRBV7-9 and TRBJ1-2): DTGVSQNPRHKITKRGQNVTFRCDPISEHNRLYWYRQTLGQGPEFLTYFQNEAQLEKSRLLSDRFSAERPKGSFSTLEIQRTEQGDSAMYLCASSPSIRQGVEGYTFGSGTRLTVV.

This clonotype has a handful of counts. The CDR3 reads CASSPGLVANKDTQYF. In DNA form, the CDR3 reads TGCGCCAGCAGCCCGGGACTAGTCGCAAATAAGGATACGCAGTATTTT. The chain employs TRBV4-1 and TRBJ2-3; TRBD2 matches 8 bases. Per the germline V gene, CDR1 is MGHRA and CDR2 is YSYEKL. Trimming at V came to 4 bases and at J to 6 bases, leaving 12 bases not matched to a gene. The CDR3 extends over 16 amino acids.

This clonotype occurred many times. The chain is built from TRBV6-1 and TRBJ2-1; a weak D match, TRBD1 (5 bases). CDR1 is MNHNS, CDR2 SASEGT, per germline. The V and J ends lost 6 bases and 3 bases respectively, with 18 bases between them. This CDR3 spans 16 amino acids. The CDR3 loop reads CASRQGKVLSYNEQFF. DNA of the CDR3: TGTGCCAGCAGGCAGGGTAAGGTTCTTAGCTACAATGAGCAGTTCTTC.